The clone carrying this T cell receptor beta chain is a singleton in its sample. Sequencing was performed with immunoSEQ multiplex PCR; in TCRdb, only in-frame clones are kept and a portion is missing. The sample has 1,400,000 or so clones, less than 99% seen once. V gave up 6 bases and J gave up 3 bases, with 15 bases separating them. Looked up from germline, CDR1 is SGHAT and CDR2 is FQNNGV. The CDR3 has 14 amino acids. This entry is derived from a study of shared clonotypes between healthy human individuals. The V and J genes are TRBV11-2 and TRBJ2-7; weak D call: TRBD2 (6 bases). The clonotype comes from a man aged 30 to 39 in good health. The sample was naive CD4+ T cells sorted from blood. Subset meaning: CD45RA+ positively selected. CDR3: CASRGTGHLYEQYF. In DNA, the CDR3 is TGTGCCAGCAGGGGGACTGGCCACCTCTACGAGCAGTACTTC.